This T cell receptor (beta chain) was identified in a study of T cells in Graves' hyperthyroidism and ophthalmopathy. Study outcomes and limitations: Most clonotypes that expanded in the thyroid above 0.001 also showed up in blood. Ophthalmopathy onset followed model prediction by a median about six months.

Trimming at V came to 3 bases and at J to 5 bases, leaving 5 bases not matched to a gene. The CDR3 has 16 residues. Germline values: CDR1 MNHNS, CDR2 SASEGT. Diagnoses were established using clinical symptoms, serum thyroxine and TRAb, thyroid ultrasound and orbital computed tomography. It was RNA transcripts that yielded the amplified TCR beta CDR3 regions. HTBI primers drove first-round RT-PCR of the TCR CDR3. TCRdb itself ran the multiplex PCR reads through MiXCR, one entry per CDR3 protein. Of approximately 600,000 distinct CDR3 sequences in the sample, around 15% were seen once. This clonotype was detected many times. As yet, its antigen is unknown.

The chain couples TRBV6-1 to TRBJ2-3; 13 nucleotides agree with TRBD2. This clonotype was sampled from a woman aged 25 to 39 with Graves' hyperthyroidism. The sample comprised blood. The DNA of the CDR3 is TGTGCCAGCAGTGAGCTACTAGCGGGAGGGAAAGATACGCAGTATTTT. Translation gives CASSELLAGGKDTQYF.